This T cell receptor (beta chain) stems from a study of CXCR3-negative and CXCR3-positive naive CD8 T cells. The study's findings and limits: Naive cells with CXCR3 showed TRB CDR3s that were more hydrophobic than those in CXCR3-negative naive cells.

TRB cDNA was prepared as libraries by UMI-labeled 5' RACE. TCRdb re-called the 5' RACE reads and gives one entry per CDR3 protein, without DNA. In all, the sample yields around 140,000 distinct CDR3 sequences. As for this clonotype: The target antigen is unknown.

This CDR3 region has 13 residues. Sequenced sample: naive CXCR3+ CD8+ T cells from blood. The subset: CD45RO-CCR7+CD27+CD95- naive CD8+ T cells expressing CXCR3 (TNR3+). The receptor's source is a human donor in good health. Some clones in this sample may be carry-over from other donors' samples. The V and J genes are TRBV12-3 or TRBV12-4 and TRBJ2-5; without DNA, the TCRdb call of TRBD2 cannot be checked. The CDR3 loop reads CASRPRGQETQYF.